This T cell receptor (beta chain) was captured in a study of tumour-infiltrating T cells in Burkitt lymphoma. Overall study context: Repertoire clonality predicted overall and progression-free survival.

Unmatched junction bases numbered 8, after V lost 5 bases and J lost 8 bases. Germline V gene data show CDR1 as SGHTA and CDR2 as FQGNSA. This CDR3 region has 14 residues. The table came from immunoSEQ multiplex PCR; TCRdb's copy has only in-frame clones and leaves some out. The table records some 9,200 clones, approximately 60% of them present only once. The chain couples TRBV7-2 to TRBJ1-4; 7 positions match TRBD1. Sequenced: tumor tissue. The TCR was taken from a human donor with diffuse large B-cell lymphoma. CDR3 residues: CASSRTGKTEKLFF. Here the CDR3 DNA reads TGTGCCAGCAGCCGGACAGGCAAAACAGAAAAACTGTTTTTT.